Presented here are 6 T cell receptor beta chains from one specimen sequenced in a study of metastatic and nonmetastatic thyroid tumors. TCRdb re-processed the PCR reads through MiXCR. This sample has 25,000 to 40,000 clones, with roughly 19% found just once. None of the patients had undergone any treatment ahead of thyroid surgery. Sequenced: blood. The receptors shown here come from a female donor with papillary thyroid cancer or a benign thyroid nodule (not recorded which). Some clones in this sample may be carry-over from other donors' samples.

This clone has at least ten counts. The V call is TRBV12-3 or TRBV12-4, the J call TRBJ1-1; the D is unclear. The ends were cut back, 6 bases at V and 0 bases at J, with 8 bases in the middle. CDR3 length: 13 amino acids. The CDR3 spells CASRDAVNTEAFF. CDR3 bases: TGTGCCAGCAGAGATGCGGTGAACACTGAAGCTTTCTTT.

This clone was detected only a few times. The rearrangement links TRBV7-2 to TRBJ2-7; no clear D. Trimming removed 5 bases at V and 7 bases at J, with 12 bases between. The CDR3 is 12 residues long. The germline V gene has CDR1 SGHTA and CDR2 FQGNSA. The CDR3 coding sequence is TGTGCCAGCAGCGCCGGAGTCGGGGAGCAGTACTTC. Its translation: CASSAGVGEQYF.

This clone was counted many times. The chain joins TRBV7-9 to TRBJ2-3; no firm D call. V gave up 4 bases and J gave up 3 bases, with 20 bases separating them. CDR3 length: 17 amino acids. Germline lookup yields CDR1 SEHNR and CDR2 FQNEAQ (reference sequence). The CDR3 region has the DNA TGTGCCAGCAGCTCGCCCCCAGGCCAGGAGCTGACAGATACGCAGTATTTT. This sequence encodes CASSSPPGQELTDTQYF. The whole variable domain, remainder taken from reference TRBV7-9 and TRBJ2-3, is DTGVSQNPRHKITKRGQNVTFRCDPISEHNRLYWYRQTLGQGPEFLTYFQNEAQLEKSRLLSDRFSAERPKGSFSTLEIQRTEQGDSAMYLCASSSPPGQELTDTQYFGPGTRLTVL.

The chain carries TRBV28 and TRBJ1-1; D is undetermined. The CDR3 has 15 amino acids. Germline CDR1 reads MDHEN; CDR2 reads SYDVKM. Trimming shortened V by 7 bases and J by 1 base, and 16 bases separated the two germline ends. CDR3 nucleotides: TGTGCCAGCAACACGGCCCCGACGCAGAACACTGAAGCTTTCTTT. Translated: CASNTAPTQNTEAFF.

The chain has TRBV30 and TRBJ2-7, with 8 bases fitting TRBD2. CDR1 is GTSNPN and CDR2 is SVGIG in the germline V gene (reference sequence). V lost 5 bases to trimming and J lost 5 bases; unmatched junction nucleotides: 8. This CDR3 is built from 13 residues. CDR3 loop: CAWDREGLNEQYF. CDR3 nucleotides: TGTGCCTGGGATCGGGAGGGCCTAAACGAGCAGTACTTC.

In regard to this clone: One junction end disagrees with the germline gene, perhaps due to a read error. The chain recombines TRBV7-2 with TRBJ2-2; 15 positions match TRBD2. There are 19 residues in the CDR3. The germline gives CDR1 SGHTA, CDR2 FQGNSA. In DNA, the CDR3 is TGTGCCAGCAGCTTAGCGAGGACTAGCGGGAGGGGCGACACTGGGGAGCTGTTTTTT. Protein sequence: CASSLARTSGRGDTGELFF. Based on the CDR3 plus reference TRBV7-2 and TRBJ2-2, the full variable domain is GAGVSQSPSNKVTEKGKDVELRCDPISGHTALYWYRQSLGQGLEFLIYFQGNSAPDKSGLPSDRFSAERTGGSVSTLTIQRTQQEDSAVYLCASSLARTSGRGDTGELFFGEGSRLTVL.